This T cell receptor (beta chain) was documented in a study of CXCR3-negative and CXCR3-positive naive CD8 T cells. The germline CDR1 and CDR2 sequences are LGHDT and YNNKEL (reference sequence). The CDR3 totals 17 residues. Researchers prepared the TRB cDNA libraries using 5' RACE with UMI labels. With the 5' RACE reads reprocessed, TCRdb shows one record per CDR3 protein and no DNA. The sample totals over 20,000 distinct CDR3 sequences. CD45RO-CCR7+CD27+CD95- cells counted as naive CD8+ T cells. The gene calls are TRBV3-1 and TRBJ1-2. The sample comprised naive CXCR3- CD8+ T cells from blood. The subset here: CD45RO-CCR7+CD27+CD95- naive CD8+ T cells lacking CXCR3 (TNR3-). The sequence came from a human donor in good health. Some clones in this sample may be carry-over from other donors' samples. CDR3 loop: CASTNSSWGAPGYGYTF.